A single sample is the source of the 7 T cell receptor beta chains below, sequenced in a study of OX40 agonist ivuxolimab in advanced cancers. Using immunoSEQ multiplex PCR, the repertoire was profiled, and TCRdb retains in-frame clones only, with some absent. In the table there are 70,000 to 80,000 clones, 93% of which are singletons. The input for sequencing was CD4+ or CD8+ T cells sorted from blood, taken in a trial of the OX40 agonist ivuxolimab. The source of these receptors is an adult with an advanced solid tumor such as melanoma, head and neck, liver or kidney cancer.

The V gene is TRBV6-1, the J gene TRBJ1-2; the D is unclear. There are 13 residues in the CDR3. CDR1 is MNHNS, CDR2 SASEGT, per germline. V lost 7 bases and J 6 bases, leaving 15 bases between the germline ends. CDR3 nucleotides: TGTGCCAGCATCTCCCCGGGAGGACATGGCTACACCTTC. Translated, it gives CASISPGGHGYTF.

This clone is a singleton in its sample. This chain uses TRBV6-1 with TRBJ2-7; no clear D gene. The CDR3 is 11 amino acids. Germline CDR1 MNHNS, CDR2 SASEGT. With 8 bases removed from V and 3 bases from J, the gap between germline ends came to 8 bases. The CDR3 DNA is TGTGCCAGCCGGACCAGCTACGAGCAGTACTTC. This sequence encodes CASRTSYEQYF.

This clone occurred once. This chain connects TRBV5-1 to TRBJ2-7; TRBD1 matches at 9 bases. The CDR3 contains 14 residues. Germline assignment: CDR1 SGHRS and CDR2 YFSETQ. Trimming removed 4 bases from V and 2 bases from J; junction bases left unmatched: 4. CDR3 protein: CASSPWTGAYEQYF. In nucleotides, the CDR3 is TGCGCCAGCAGCCCCTGGACAGGGGCCTACGAGCAGTACTTC.

This sequence joins TRBV6-6 and TRBJ1-5, with D perhaps TRBD1 (5 bases). Per the germline V gene, CDR1 is MNHNY and CDR2 is SVGAGI (reference sequence). The CDR3 covers 14 residues. The V and J ends lost 5 bases and 3 bases respectively, with 11 bases between them. CDR3 protein: CASSHRDFNQPQHF. DNA of the CDR3: TGTGCCAGCAGTCACCGGGACTTCAATCAGCCCCAGCATTTT.

The chain is built from TRBV2 and TRBJ2-3; 7 bases map to TRBD2. CDR3 size: 13 residues. CDR1 and CDR2 from the germline V gene are SNHLY and FYNNEI. Losses at the gene ends were 11 bases for V and 2 bases for J; bases not matched to a gene: 7. The CDR3 bases are TGTGCCGGCCGGGACTATAACACAGATACGCAGTATTTT. This gives the protein CAGRDYNTDTQYF.

The rearrangement links TRBV4-2 to TRBJ2-5; a possible D gene is TRBD1 (6 bases). V lost 4 bases, J lost 5 bases, and 11 bases lay in between. The germline CDR1 and CDR2 sequences are LGHNA and YNFKEQ. The CDR3 runs to 13 residues. As DNA, the CDR3 is TGTGCCAGCAGCCCACAGGGCTGGGAGACCCAGTACTTC. As protein: CASSPQGWETQYF.

The chain is built from TRBV20-1 and TRBJ2-1, with 9 bases fitting TRBD2. There are 10 residues in the CDR3. With V trimmed by 6 bases and J by 14 bases, 5 bases remained unmatched. Per the germline V gene, CDR1 is DFQATT and CDR2 is SNEGSKA (reference sequence). This chain's CDR3 is CSAGGGGEFF. The CDR3 DNA sequence: TGCAGTGCAGGCGGGGGGGGTGAGTTCTTC.